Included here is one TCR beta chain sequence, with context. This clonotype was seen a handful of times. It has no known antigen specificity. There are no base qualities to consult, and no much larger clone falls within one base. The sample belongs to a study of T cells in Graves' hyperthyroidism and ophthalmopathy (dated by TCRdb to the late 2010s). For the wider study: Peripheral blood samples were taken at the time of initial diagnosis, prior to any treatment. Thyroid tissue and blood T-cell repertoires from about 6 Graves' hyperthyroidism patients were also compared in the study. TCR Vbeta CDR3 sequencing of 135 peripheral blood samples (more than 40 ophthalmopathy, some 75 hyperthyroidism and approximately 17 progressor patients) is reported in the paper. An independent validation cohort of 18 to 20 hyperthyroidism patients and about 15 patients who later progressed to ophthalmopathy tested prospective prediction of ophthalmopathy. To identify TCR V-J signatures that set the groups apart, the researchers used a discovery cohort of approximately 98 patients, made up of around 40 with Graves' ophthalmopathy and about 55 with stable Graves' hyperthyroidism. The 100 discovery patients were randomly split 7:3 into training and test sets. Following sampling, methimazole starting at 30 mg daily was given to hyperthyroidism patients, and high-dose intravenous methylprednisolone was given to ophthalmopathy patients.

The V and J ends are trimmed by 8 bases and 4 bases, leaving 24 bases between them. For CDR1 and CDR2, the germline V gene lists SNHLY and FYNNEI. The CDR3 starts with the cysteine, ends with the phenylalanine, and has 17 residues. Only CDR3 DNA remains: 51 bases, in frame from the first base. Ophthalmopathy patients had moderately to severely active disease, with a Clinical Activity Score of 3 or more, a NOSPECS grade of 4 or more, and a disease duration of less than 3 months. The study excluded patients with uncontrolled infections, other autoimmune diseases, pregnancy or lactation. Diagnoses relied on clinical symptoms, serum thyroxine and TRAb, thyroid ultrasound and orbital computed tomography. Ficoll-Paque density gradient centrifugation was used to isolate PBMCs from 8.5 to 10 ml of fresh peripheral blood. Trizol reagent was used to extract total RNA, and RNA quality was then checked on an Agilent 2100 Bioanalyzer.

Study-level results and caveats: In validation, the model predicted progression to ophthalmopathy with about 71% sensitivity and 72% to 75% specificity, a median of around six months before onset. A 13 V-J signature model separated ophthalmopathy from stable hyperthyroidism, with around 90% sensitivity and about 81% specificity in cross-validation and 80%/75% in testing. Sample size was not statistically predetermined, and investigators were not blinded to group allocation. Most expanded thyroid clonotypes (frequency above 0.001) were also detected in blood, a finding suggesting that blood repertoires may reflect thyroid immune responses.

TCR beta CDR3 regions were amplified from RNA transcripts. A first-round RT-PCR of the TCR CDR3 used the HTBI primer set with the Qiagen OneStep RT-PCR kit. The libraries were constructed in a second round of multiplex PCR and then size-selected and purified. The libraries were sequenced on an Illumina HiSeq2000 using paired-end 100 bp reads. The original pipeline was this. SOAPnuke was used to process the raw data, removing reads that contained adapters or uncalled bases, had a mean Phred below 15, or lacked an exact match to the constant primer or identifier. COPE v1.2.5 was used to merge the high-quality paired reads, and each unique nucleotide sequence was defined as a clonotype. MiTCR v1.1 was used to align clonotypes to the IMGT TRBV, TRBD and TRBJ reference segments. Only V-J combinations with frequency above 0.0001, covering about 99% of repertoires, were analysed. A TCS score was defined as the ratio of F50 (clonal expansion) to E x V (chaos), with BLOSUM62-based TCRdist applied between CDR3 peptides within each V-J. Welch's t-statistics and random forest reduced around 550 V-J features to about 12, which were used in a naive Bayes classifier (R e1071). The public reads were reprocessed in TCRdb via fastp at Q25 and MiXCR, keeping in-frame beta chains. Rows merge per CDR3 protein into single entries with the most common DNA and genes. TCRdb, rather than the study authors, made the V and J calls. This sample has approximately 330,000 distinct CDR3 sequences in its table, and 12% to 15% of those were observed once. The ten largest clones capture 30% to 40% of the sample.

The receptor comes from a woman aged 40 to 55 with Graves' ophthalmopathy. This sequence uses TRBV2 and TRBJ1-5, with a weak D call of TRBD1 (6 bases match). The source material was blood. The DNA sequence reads TGTGCCAGCTCAAGCCCGAACGGGGGGCGCCTAAATCAGCCCCAGCATTTT. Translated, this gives CASSSPNGGRLNQPQHF.